This T cell receptor beta chain is from a study of blood T cell repertoires in COVID-19. Study as a whole: Sample material is recorded as cDNA or gDNA derived from T cells, B-cell-depleted T cells, or PBMCs.

A Seattle source enrolled patients during active infection and followed them longitudinally. The CDR3 is 16 amino acids. V lost 6 bases, J lost 5 bases, and 19 bases lay in between. Looked up from germline, CDR1 is SNHLY and CDR2 is FYNNEI. Authors' data handling: Nucleated cell number was recorded as an estimate derived from reference gene primer amplification. Produced via immunoSEQ multiplex PCR; TCRdb's table is partial and in-frame only. Clone size and V and J calls were adopted from that table, with D and trimming inferred from the DNA. The sample lists 300,000 to 400,000 clones; around 87% were seen once.

The receptor was derived from a woman aged 60-75 years with COVID-19, enrolled during active disease. The rearrangement links TRBV2 to TRBJ1-4; possible D gene TRBD1, 6 bases. The sequencing sample was made of peripheral blood. CDR3 residues: CASRGDSGQRNEKLFF. DNA for the CDR3: TGTGCCAGCAGGGGAGATTCCGGACAGAGAAATGAAAAACTGTTTTTT.